These 26 T cell receptor beta chains share one sample of origin, sequenced in a study of regulatory T cells in long-lasting Graves disease. Building the TCR beta libraries relied on iRepertoire HTBI primers, and CDR3 regions underwent Arm-PCR. TCRdb itself ran the multiplex PCR reads through MiXCR, one entry per CDR3 protein. The repertoire has roughly 400,000 distinct CDR3 sequences, less than 25% of them found once; the top ten carry around 21%. Time point indicated: persistent/refractory GD, antithyroid drugs over 5 years with positive TRAb. The TCR library was prepared using RNA isolated from PBMCs. The specimen was peripheral blood mononuclear cells (PBMCs), collected when the disease was refractory, from a patient treated with antithyroid drugs. The receptors derive from a female donor with Graves disease.

In the case of this clonotype: A clone one base away is much larger, so this may be a read error. The chain is built from TRBV12-3 or TRBV12-4 and TRBJ2-7; possibly TRBD2 for D (7 bases). Trimming cost V 5 bases and J 5 bases, with 16 bases left between them. The CDR3 sequence is 14 residues long. CDR3: CASSPDGGRHEQYF. The CDR3 nucleotides are TGTGCCAGCAGTCCAGACGGGGGGCGGCACGAGCAGTACTTC.

Ten or more counts support this clonotype. The rearrangement links TRBV6-1 to TRBJ1-2; D is possibly TRBD1 (5 bases). Germline CDR1 and CDR2: MNHNS and SASEGT. The V end lost 5 bases, the J end lost 2 bases, and 12 bases lay between the germline ends. The CDR3 covers 14 residues. The CDR3 nucleotides read TGTGCCAGCAGTACCTTCGACAGAAACTATGGCTACACCTTC. It codes for CASSTFDRNYGYTF.

As concerns this clonotype: This may stem from a read error, because a much larger clone lies one nucleotide away. The V and J genes are TRBV18 and TRBJ2-5; D is undetermined. Germline V gene lookup returns CDR1 KGHSH and CDR2 LQKENI. The CDR3 runs to 13 residues. Trimming took off 3 bases at V and 4 bases at J, with 9 bases between the two ends. The CDR3 nucleotides are TGTGCCAGCTCACCGCTAATCGGAGAGACCCAGTACTTC. It translates to CASSPLIGETQYF.

This clonotype was seen at least ten times. The rearrangement uses TRBV7-3 and TRBJ2-2; a weak D match, TRBD2 (5 bases). Germline loops: CDR1 SGHTA, CDR2 FQGTGA. The germline V and J ends were trimmed by 1 base and 5 bases, with 5 bases remaining between them. There are 13 residues in the CDR3. This CDR3 is CASSLRRTGELFF. Written as DNA, the CDR3 is TGTGCCAGCAGCTTAAGGAGGACCGGGGAGCTGTTTTTT.

The chain employs TRBV18 and TRBJ1-5, with D perhaps matching TRBD1 (5 bases). Trimming cost V 2 bases and J 10 bases, with 12 bases left between them. The germline V gene encodes CDR1 KGHSH and CDR2 LQKENI. The CDR3 totals 13 residues. The CDR3 DNA reads TGTGCCAGCTCACCAACGGGACGGAGTCCCCAGCATTTT. Its protein is CASSPTGRSPQHF.

The J gene is TRBJ2-3, the V gene TRBV28; a possible D gene is TRBD2 (6 bases). Deletions cut 3 bases from V and 11 bases from J, with 15 bases between. The CDR3 extends over 13 amino acids. Germline CDR1 and CDR2: MDHEN and SYDVKM. CDR3 protein: CASSLARGSQQYF. CDR3 nucleotide sequence: TGTGCCAGCAGTTTGGCTCGGGGGAGTCAGCAGTATTTT.

This clonotype came up many times. The J gene is TRBJ2-1, the V gene TRBV3-1; no clear D. Per germline, CDR1 LGHDT and CDR2 YNNKEL (reference sequence). This CDR3 spans 11 amino acids. Between the trimmed V and J ends, which lost 2 bases and 12 bases, there was a span of 8 bases. In DNA form, the CDR3 reads TGTGCCAGCAGCCAACTGGGGTTGCAGTTCTTC. It yields the protein CASSQLGLQFF.

The sample holds many counts of this clonotype. This chain connects TRBV28 to TRBJ2-7, with D possibly being TRBD1 (6 bases). Germline V CDR1 and CDR2: MDHEN, SYDVKM. V was pared by 7 bases and J by 2 bases, with 12 bases between. The CDR3 runs to 13 residues. The CDR3 protein is CASTSGQTYEQYF. CDR3 nucleotides: TGTGCCAGCACCTCCGGACAGACCTACGAGCAGTACTTC.

CDR3: CASSAPVRPQETQYF. In DNA form, the CDR3 reads TGTGCCAGCAGTGCCCCCGTAAGGCCACAAGAGACCCAGTACTTC. The rearrangement uses TRBV25-1 and TRBJ2-5; D not certain. CDR3 length equals 15 residues. V lost 4 bases, J lost 2 bases, and 14 bases lay in between. Germline CDR1 is MGHDK and CDR2 is SYGVNS. The variable domain in full, with the rest retrieved from reference TRBV25-1 and TRBJ2-5, is EADIYQTPRYLVIGTGKKITLECSQTMGHDKMYWYQQDPGMELHLIHYSYGVNSTEKGDLSSESTVSRIRTEHFPLTLESARPSHTSQYLCASSAPVRPQETQYFGPGTRLLVL.

This chain uses TRBV30 with TRBJ1-1; tentatively, D is TRBD1 (6 bases). The V gene's germline CDR1 is GTSNPN and CDR2 SVGIG (reference sequence). This CDR3 has 9 residues. V shed 7 bases and J shed 9 bases, with 9 bases lying between them. The CDR3 nucleotides are TGTGCCTTGGACAGTCAAGCTTTCTTT. Amino acid sequence: CALDSQAFF.

The chain has TRBV5-5 and TRBJ1-6, with D tentatively TRBD1 (6 bases). The CDR3 is 15 residues long. Trimming took 3 bases from V and 7 from J, leaving 14 bases between them. Germline values: CDR1 SGHKS, CDR2 YYEKEE (reference sequence). The CDR3 region is CASSSEGQLNSPLHF. CDR3 DNA: TGTGCCAGCAGCTCGGAAGGACAGCTAAATTCACCCCTCCACTTT.

There are many counts of this clonotype. This rearrangement joins TRBV27 to TRBJ2-7; 7 bases agree with TRBD1. The length of the CDR3 is 15 residues. With 5 bases clipped from V and 1 base from J, the junction kept 8 bases outside the gene matches. Germline V gene data show CDR1 as MNHEY and CDR2 as SMNVEV (reference sequence). The CDR3 DNA is TGTGCCAGCAGTATAACGACAGGGCTATCCTACGAGCAGTACTTC. Translation: CASSITTGLSYEQYF.

This clonotype has more than one count but fewer than ten. The chain recombines TRBV9 with TRBJ1-5, with D possibly TRBD1 on 5 matching bases. Germline V gives CDR1 SGDLS, CDR2 YYNGEE. Trimming removed 4 bases from V and 4 bases from J, with 15 bases in between. The CDR3 has 15 amino acids. The CDR3 DNA reads TGTGCCAGCAGCCGACCGGTAGGGACGAATCAGCCCCAGCATTTT. Its protein is CASSRPVGTNQPQHF.

This clonotype was found a few times. The chain recombines TRBV7-9 with TRBJ2-3; no firm D call. V was clipped by 1 base and J by 0 bases, with 5 bases between them. The germline V gene encodes CDR1 SEHNR and CDR2 FQNEAQ (reference sequence). The CDR3 runs to 14 residues. The CDR3 loop reads CASSLEWSTDTQYF. CDR3 coding DNA: TGTGCCAGCAGCTTAGAATGGAGCACAGATACGCAGTATTTT.

This clonotype was found a few times. The genes are TRBV10-3 and TRBJ2-5; 9 bases align to TRBD1. V shed 6 bases and J 4 bases; nucleotides not matched to a gene: 6. The CDR3 runs to 14 residues. The germline gives CDR1 ENHRY, CDR2 SYGVKD. In DNA, the CDR3 is TGTGCCATCAGGGAGGACAGGGGAGGAGAGACCCAGTACTTC. It is translated as CAIREDRGGETQYF.

V is TRBV29-1 and J is TRBJ2-7; D perhaps matches TRBD1 (5 bases). V shed 4 bases and J shed 3 bases, with 13 bases lying between them. This CDR3 spans 13 amino acids. Germline CDR1 reads SQVTM; CDR2 reads ANQGSEA. The CDR3: CSVGWQGYYEQYF. The CDR3 DNA follows: TGCAGCGTTGGATGGCAGGGATACTACGAGCAGTACTTC.

The chain carries TRBV10-3 and TRBJ1-3; tentative D call: TRBD1 (5 bases). This CDR3 contains 13 residues. CDR1 and CDR2 from the germline V gene are ENHRY and SYGVKD. V was shortened by 8 bases and J by 0 bases, with 8 bases between the two germline ends. The CDR3 DNA reads TGTGCCATCGAGACAGCCTCTGGAAACACCATATATTTT. Encoded protein: CAIETASGNTIYF.

DNA of the CDR3: TGTGCCAGCAGTCTACTTCGAGGCCCGACCTACAATGAGCAGTTCTTC. Translation: CASSLLRGPTYNEQFF. The chain combines TRBV28 with TRBJ2-1; D not certain. CDR1 is MDHEN, CDR2 SYDVKM, per germline. The CDR3 covers 16 residues. V lost 5 bases and J 2 bases, leaving 16 bases between the germline ends.

This clonotype was picked up many times. J is TRBJ1-1 and V is TRBV2, with D hard to call. CDR1 is SNHLY, CDR2 FYNNEI, per germline. V lost 8 bases, J lost 4 bases, and 14 bases lay in between. CDR3 length: 13 amino acids. Here the CDR3 DNA reads TGTGCCAGCCGCGAGGAAGTCGGCACTGAAGCTTTCTTT. Translation gives CASREEVGTEAFF.

This clonotype showed up many times. This rearrangement joins TRBV28 to TRBJ1-6; weak D call: TRBD1 (5 bases). The germline V gene encodes CDR1 MDHEN and CDR2 SYDVKM. The CDR3 consists of 14 residues. Trimming cost V 3 bases and J 8 bases, with 11 bases left between them. The CDR3 region is CASSLLGPDSPLHF. For the CDR3, the DNA is TGTGCCAGCAGTTTGTTGGGGCCCGATTCACCCCTCCACTTT.

This clonotype was counted many times. The chain recombines TRBV15 with TRBJ2-2, with unresolved D. This CDR3 region has 15 residues. V was trimmed by 0 bases and J by 8 bases, leaving 13 bases between them. CDR1 and CDR2 (germline): LNHNV, YYDKDF (reference sequence). The CDR3 loop reads CATSRERLVIGELFF. The CDR3 DNA is TGTGCCACCAGCAGAGAGAGGCTAGTAATAGGGGAGCTGTTTTTT.

The CDR3 spells CASSYALAYNEQFF. The CDR3 nucleotides read TGTGCCAGCAGTTACGCCCTAGCCTACAATGAGCAGTTCTTC. The rearrangement uses TRBV6-2 or TRBV6-3 and TRBJ2-1; D is ambiguous. The germline V gene has CDR1 MNHEY and CDR2 SVGEGT. This CDR3 contains 14 residues. Trimming took 2 bases from V and 2 from J, leaving 7 bases between them.

This clonotype was detected only a few times. The DNA of the CDR3 is TGTGCCAGCAGCTTAGGGACATATGAAAAACTGTTTTTT. Protein product: CASSLGTYEKLFF. The chain links TRBV11-2 to TRBJ1-4, with TRBD1 as a possible D gene (5 bases). The CDR3 totals 13 residues. CDR1 is SGHAT, CDR2 FQNNGV, per germline. V shed 1 base and J shed 6 bases, with 6 bases lying between them.

This clonotype was detected ten times or more. CDR3 nucleotides: TGTGCCAGCAGCTTAAGTGGTGGCTACACCTTC. Protein sequence: CASSLSGGYTF. The rearrangement uses TRBV13 and TRBJ1-2; D remains unclear. Trimming pared 2 bases from V and 7 bases from J, leaving 5 bases between. CDR1 is PRHDT, CDR2 FYEKMQ, per germline (reference sequence). The CDR3 length is 11 residues. Drawing the rest from reference TRBV13 and TRBJ1-2, the complete variable domain is AAGVIQSPRHLIKEKRETATLKCYPIPRHDTVYWYQQGPGQDPQFLISFYEKMQSDKGSIPDRFSAQQFSDYHSELNMSSLELGDSALYFCASSLSGGYTFGSGTRLTVV.

This clonotype was detected a few times. V is TRBV7-8 and J is TRBJ2-2, with TRBD1 identical over 8 bases. Germline V gene data show CDR1 as SGHVS and CDR2 as FQNEAQ. Trimming at V came to 0 bases and at J to 4 bases, leaving 4 bases not matched to a gene. The CDR3 is made up of 16 amino acids. This CDR3 is CASSLATGAFTGELFF. The CDR3 DNA reads as TGTGCCAGCAGCTTAGCGACAGGGGCTTTCACCGGGGAGCTGTTTTTT.

This clonotype has more than one count but fewer than ten. This chain joins TRBV7-6 and TRBJ1-5, with 11 nucleotides matching TRBD1. The CDR3 loop spans 15 amino acids. The ends lost 5 bases at V and 2 bases at J; junction bases unmatched: 2. The germline CDR1 and CDR2 sequences are SGHVS and FNYEAQ. CDR3 loop: CASSKGQGGNQPQHF. The CDR3 bases are TGTGCCAGCAGCAAGGGACAGGGGGGCAATCAGCCCCAGCATTTT.